The entry below gives a single T cell receptor beta chain sequence along with its context. Its specificity is unknown. This entry is derived from a study of cytomegalovirus exposure and HLA in healthy donors. 60 Vbeta and 13 Jbeta primers were used in PCR. Sequencing used immunoSEQ multiplex PCR; TCRdb keeps in-frame clones, though not all of them. The table includes 60,000 to 95,000 clones, approximately 81% detected once. Study observations and caveats: Being productive about 90% or about 30% of the time was typical of most TCR beta V segments in an earlier analysis.

Trimming left V 2 bases short and J 4 bases short, with 11 bases between. The CDR3 length is 14 residues. The germline gives CDR1 MNHGY, CDR2 SAAAGT. This chain links TRBV6-8 with TRBJ1-2; perhaps TRBD1 as D (5 bases). The sample was PBMCs. This clonotype was obtained from a middle-aged woman in good health and CMV-seropositive. The CDR3, as DNA: TGTGCCAGCAGTTACGCAGGGTCGACCTATGGCTACACCTTC. Translating it yields CASSYAGSTYGYTF.